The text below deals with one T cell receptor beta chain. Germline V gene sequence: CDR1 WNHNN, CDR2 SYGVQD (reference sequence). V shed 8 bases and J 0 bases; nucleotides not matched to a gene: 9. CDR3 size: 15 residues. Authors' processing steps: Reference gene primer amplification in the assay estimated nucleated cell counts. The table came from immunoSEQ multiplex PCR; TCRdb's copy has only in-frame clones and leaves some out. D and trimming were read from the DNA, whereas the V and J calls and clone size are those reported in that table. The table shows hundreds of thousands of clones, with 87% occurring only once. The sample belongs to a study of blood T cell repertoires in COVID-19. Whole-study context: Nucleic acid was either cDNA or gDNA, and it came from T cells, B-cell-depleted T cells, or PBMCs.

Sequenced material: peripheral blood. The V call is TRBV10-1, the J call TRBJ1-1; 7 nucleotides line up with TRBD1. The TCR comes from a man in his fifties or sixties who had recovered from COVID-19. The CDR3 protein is CASAANRGMNTEAFF. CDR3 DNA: TGCGCCAGCGCGGCCAACAGGGGAATGAACACTGAAGCTTTCTTT.